The 17 T cell receptor beta chains given below trace back to one sample, sequenced in a study of CD8 T cells in ankylosing spondylitis. One entry per CDR3 protein results from TCRdb running MiXCR on the 5' RACE reads. The sample lists approximately 220,000 distinct CDR3 sequences, around 25% occurring once. The material sequenced was blood, either unsorted or a sorted T cell fraction (not recorded which). Every receptor here comes from a male donor with ankylosing spondylitis or in good health (not recorded which).

This chain links TRBV6-5 with TRBJ2-4, with D hard to call. This CDR3 contains 15 residues. Trimming removed 0 bases from V and 2 bases from J, with 8 bases in between. The germline gives CDR1 MNHEY, CDR2 SVGAGI. The CDR3 DNA follows: TGTGCCAGCAGTTACTCGTGGGGATCCAAAAACATTCAGTACTTC. It codes for CASSYSWGSKNIQYF.

This clonotype has just a few counts. This chain joins TRBV20-1 and TRBJ2-7; D might be TRBD2 (6 bases). The CDR3 has 13 residues. Germline lookup yields CDR1 DFQATT and CDR2 SNEGSKA (reference sequence). V was cut by 6 bases and J by 1 base, with 13 bases left in between. The CDR3 spells CSAPLAGSYEQYF. The CDR3 coding sequence is TGCAGTGCGCCACTAGCAGGGTCCTACGAGCAGTACTTC.

The chain recombines TRBV10-3 with TRBJ2-6; weak D call: TRBD2 (6 bases). V dropped 0 bases and J dropped 2 bases, with 14 bases sitting between them. The CDR3 totals 18 residues. CDR1 and CDR2 (germline): ENHRY, SYGVKD. The CDR3 DNA sequence: TGTGCCATCAGTGAGTCGCGGGGCCACATAGCTGGGGCCAACGTCCTGACTTTC. It encodes CAISESRGHIAGANVLTF.

This clonotype was observed at least ten times. The gene calls are TRBV7-2 and TRBJ2-1; TRBD2 agrees at 8 bases. Per germline, CDR1 SGHTA and CDR2 FQGNSA. The V and J ends lost 3 bases and 6 bases, in that order; junction bases with no gene match: 7. This CDR3 is built from 15 residues. In DNA form, the CDR3 reads TGTGCCAGCAGCTTTCGGGAGGGCCTTGGCAATGAGCAGTTCTTC. Translated, it gives CASSFREGLGNEQFF.

This clonotype showed up many times. V is TRBV5-1 and J is TRBJ1-1; 7 positions agree with TRBD1. The length of the CDR3 is 16 residues. With 4 bases clipped from V and 0 bases from J, the junction kept 9 bases outside the gene matches. Germline CDR1 is SGHRS and CDR2 is YFSETQ. In nucleotides, the CDR3 is TGCGCCAGCAGCCCTGACCCCGGGACAGTGAACACTGAAGCTTTCTTT. Encoded protein: CASSPDPGTVNTEAFF.

In this sample, this clonotype turned up a few times. The chain has TRBV20-1 and TRBJ2-1; no reliable D call. The CDR3 runs to 14 residues. V shed 3 bases and J shed 4 bases, with 13 bases lying between them. Germline lookup yields CDR1 DFQATT and CDR2 SNEGSKA (reference sequence). CDR3 protein: CSARGSLKYNEQFF. The CDR3 nucleotides read TGCAGTGCTAGGGGCAGTCTCAAATACAATGAGCAGTTCTTC.

This clonotype was counted between two and nine times. This chain connects TRBV29-1 to TRBJ1-1; no reliable D call. The germline V gene has CDR1 SQVTM and CDR2 ANQGSEA. Trimming took off 5 bases at V and 11 bases at J, with 15 bases between the two ends. The CDR3 runs 11 residues. The CDR3 sequence is CSVLGELKAFF. In DNA form, the CDR3 reads TGCAGCGTTCTTGGCGAGCTGAAGGCTTTCTTT.

The rearrangement links TRBV27 to TRBJ1-3; no clear D gene. The CDR3 extends over 13 amino acids. Germline values: CDR1 MNHEY, CDR2 SMNVEV (reference sequence). Trimming stripped 5 bases from V and 2 bases from J, with 7 bases between. The CDR3 sequence is CASSRTAGNTIYF. The CDR3 DNA follows: TGTGCCAGCAGTCGGACCGCTGGAAACACCATATATTTT.

This rearrangement joins TRBV5-6 to TRBJ2-6, with D unclear. V dropped 4 bases and J dropped 0 bases, with 11 bases sitting between them. The length of the CDR3 is 16 residues. From germline, CDR1 is SGHDT and CDR2 YYEEEE. CDR3 sequence (DNA): TGTGCCAGCAGCCCTCAAGGCGCCTCTGGGGCCAACGTCCTGACTTTC. Its protein is CASSPQGASGANVLTF. Variable domain in full (rest from reference TRBV5-6 and TRBJ2-6): DAGVTQSPTHLIKTRGQQVTLRCSPKSGHDTVSWYQQALGQGPQFIFQYYEEEERQRGNFPDRFSGHQFPNYSSELNVNALLLGDSALYLCASSPQGASGANVLTFGAGSRLTVL.

This clonotype was recorded only once. The CDR3 protein is CASSDTGTPETQYF. In nucleotides, the CDR3 is TGTGCCAGCAGTGACACCGGGACCCCAGAGACCCAGTACTTC. The chain recombines TRBV2 with TRBJ2-5; the D gene could be TRBD1 or TRBD2 (5 bases each). V lost 3 bases to trimming and J lost 4 bases, with 12 bases between them. Germline CDR1 and CDR2: SNHLY and FYNNEI. CDR3 length equals 14 residues.

The chain uses TRBV10-3 and TRBJ2-1; D is perhaps TRBD2 (6 bases). This CDR3 comprises 11 residues. Germline V CDR1 and CDR2: ENHRY, SYGVKD. Trimming shortened V by 7 bases and J by 7 bases, and 8 bases separated the two germline ends. The CDR3 loop reads CAINGGNEQFF. CDR3 coding DNA: TGTGCCATCAACGGGGGAAATGAGCAGTTCTTC.

The genes are TRBV10-3 and TRBJ1-3; a possible D gene is TRBD1 (5 bases). The germline gives CDR1 ENHRY, CDR2 SYGVKD. The V and J ends lost 2 bases and 0 bases respectively, with 8 bases between them. The CDR3 runs 15 residues. This chain's CDR3 is CAISEGGSSGNTIYF. The CDR3 DNA is TGTGCCATCAGTGAGGGGGGGAGCTCTGGAAACACCATATATTTT.

The V call is TRBV15, the J call TRBJ2-7, with TRBD1 as a possible D gene (5 bases). Germline V gene lookup returns CDR1 LNHNV and CDR2 YYDKDF (reference sequence). V was trimmed by 2 bases and J by 5 bases, leaving 10 bases between them. The CDR3 loop spans 13 amino acids. CDR3 DNA: TGTGCCACCAGCAGAAACTCCAGGGACGAGCAGTACTTC. Encoded protein: CATSRNSRDEQYF.

Ten or more counts support this clonotype. The chain has TRBV29-1 and TRBJ1-2; 8 bases match TRBD1. Trimming took 2 bases from V and 8 from J; bases not matched to a gene: 4. This CDR3 comprises 12 residues. Germline CDR1 SQVTM, CDR2 ANQGSEA. Here the CDR3 DNA reads TGCAGCGTTGAATCGGACAGGGCGGGCTACACCTTC. This encodes CSVESDRAGYTF.

This clonotype was observed many times. The chain has TRBV29-1 and TRBJ2-5, with a weak D call TRBD2 (5 bases). Germline CDR1 SQVTM, CDR2 ANQGSEA. V lost 7 bases, J lost 5 bases, and 17 bases lay in between. CDR3 length equals 13 residues. The CDR3 DNA reads TGCAGCGGGGAAGCGGCCCGGAGGGAGACCCAGTACTTC. Protein product: CSGEAARRETQYF.

V and J are TRBV5-5 and TRBJ1-6; no reliable D call. The CDR3 covers 17 residues. The germline V gene encodes CDR1 SGHKS and CDR2 YYEKEE (reference sequence). V shed 4 bases and J shed 0 bases, with 14 bases lying between them. The CDR3 nucleotides read TGTGCCAGCAGCGCGATCGTGATCAGCTCCTATAATTCACCCCTCCACTTT. Protein sequence: CASSAIVISSYNSPLHF.

This clonotype was counted only a few times. The rearrangement links TRBV6-2 or TRBV6-3 to TRBJ1-1; TRBD1 aligns across 10 bases. The V gene end was trimmed by 6 bases and the J gene end by 11 bases; junction bases not matched to a gene: 9. CDR1 MNHEY and CDR2 SVGEGT come from the germline V gene. The CDR3 covers 13 residues. Here the CDR3 DNA reads TGTGCCAGCAGCGTTACCGGGACAGGGGTCGCTTTCTTT. Residues: CASSVTGTGVAFF.